Listed below are T cell receptor beta chains from one sample, sequenced in a study of cytomegalovirus exposure and HLA in healthy donors. Assay: immunoSEQ multiplex PCR; the TCRdb copy retains only in-frame clones and omits some. The sample table includes under 95,000 clones. Sequencing was performed on PBMCs. Every receptor here comes from a middle-aged man in good health and CMV-seronegative. CDR3s include the opening cysteine and the closing phenylalanine or tryptophan. The D gene is left open where the match is weak.

>TRBD2|TRBV5-1|TRBJ2-3
TGCGCCAGCAGCTTGGGGGCTAGCGGGGGGACAGATACGCAGTATTTT
CASSLGASGGTDTQYF
>.|TRBV5-1|TRBJ1-1
TGCGCCAGCAGCCCAACAGGGTCGGACACTGAAGCTTTCTTT
CASSPTGSDTEAFF
>.|TRBV5-1|TRBJ1-4
TGCGCCAGCAGCTTGGCGGCCACAGGGAACGAAAAACTGTTTTTT
CASSLAATGNEKLFF
>TRBD1|TRBV19|TRBJ2-7
TGTGCCAGTAGTCCTGCCCTGGGACAGACCTACGAGCAGTACTTC
CASSPALGQTYEQYF
>TRBD1|TRBV18|TRBJ2-7
TGTGCCAGCTCATTCGACAGGGGCCACTACGAGCAGTACTTC
CASSFDRGHYEQYF
>.|TRBV10-3|TRBJ1-6
TGTGCCATCAGTGGACCGGGCCCGGGGGACTCACCCCTCCACTTT
CAISGPGPGDSPLHF
>TRBD1|TRBV29-1|TRBJ1-2
TGCAGCGTTGAATCCCTAGGCAGGGGGCGCGGCTACACCTTC
CSVESLGRGRGYTF
>TRBD1|TRBV6-1|TRBJ1-1
TGTGCCAGCAGTACCGGACAGGCCCATCACACTGAAGCTTTCTTT
CASSTGQAHHTEAFF
>TRBD1|TRBV6-5|TRBJ1-4
TGTGCCAGCAGTTCGAGACAGGGCGAAAAACTGTTTTTT
CASSSRQGEKLFF
>TRBD1|TRBV27|TRBJ1-1
TGTGCCAGCAGCGGACAGGGGGCCACTGAAGCTTTCTTT
CASSGQGATEAFF
>.|TRBV29-1|TRBJ1-2
TGCAGCGCCCAAACACCAAACTATGGCTACACCTTC
CSAQTPNYGYTF
>.|TRBV14|TRBJ1-4
TGTGCCAGCAGCCGAGCGGTCGGACTGGCTAATGAAAAACTGTTTTTT
CASSRAVGLANEKLFF
>.|TRBV2|TRBJ2-5
TGTGCCAGCAGTGAGCTAGTTGGCTTCCAAGAGACCCAGTACTTC
CASSELVGFQETQYF
>TRBD1|TRBV7-3|TRBJ2-2
TGTGCCAGCAGCTTAACAGCCGACAGGGCGAACACCGGGGAGCTGTTTTTT
CASSLTADRANTGELFF
>TRBD1|TRBV19|TRBJ2-5
TGTGCCAGTAGTTTGTGGGACAGTCAAGAGACCCAGTACTTC
CASSLWDSQETQYF
>TRBD1|TRBV5-1|TRBJ2-2
TGCGCCAGCAGCTTGGATAGACAGGGGGCGCCAAAAGCCGGGGAGCTGTTTTTT
CASSLDRQGAPKAGELFF
>TRBD1|TRBV5-6|TRBJ1-4
TGTGCCAGCAGTTGGGGGACAGCTAATGAAAAACTGTTTTTT
CASSWGTANEKLFF
>TRBD1|TRBV19|TRBJ1-2
TGTGCCAGTAGCGGCCCGCGGACAGGGTCTAACTATGGCTACACCTTC
CASSGPRTGSNYGYTF
>TRBD1|TRBV6-1|TRBJ2-1
TGTGCCAGCAGTGAAGACAGGGGGATCTACAATGAGCAGTTCTTC
CASSEDRGIYNEQFF
>TRBD1|TRBV28|TRBJ1-1
TGTGCCAGCCCTCGGGACAGCCGACAGAACACTGAAGCTTTCTTT
CASPRDSRQNTEAFF
>.|TRBV11-3|TRBJ2-2
TGTGCCAGCAGCTTTCTAGCGAACACCGGGGAGCTGTTTTTT
CASSFLANTGELFF
>TRBD1|TRBV4-2|TRBJ1-1
TGTGCCAGCAGCCAAGACCCCCGGGACAGGGTCACTGAAGCTTTCTTT
CASSQDPRDRVTEAFF
>TRBD2|TRBV6-1|TRBJ2-1
TGTGCCAGCAGTTCGCGGGGGGTTTCCTACAATGAGCAGTTCTTC
CASSSRGVSYNEQFF
>TRBD2|TRBV7-6|TRBJ2-3
TGTGCCAGCAGCTTACTTCCCCGGGAGGTCACAGATACGCAGTATTTT
CASSLLPREVTDTQYF
>TRBD1|TRBV6-5|TRBJ1-6
TGTGCCAGCACAAGACAGGGGGCGAATTCACCCCTCCACTTT
CASTRQGANSPLHF
>.|TRBV28|TRBJ2-7
TGTGCCAGCAGTTTGGTCCAGGGTTACGAGCAGTACTTC
CASSLVQGYEQYF
>.|TRBV6-5|TRBJ1-3
TGTGCCAGCAATGGGGGGAGCCCTGGAAACACCATATATTTT
CASNGGSPGNTIYF
>TRBD1|TRBV29-1|TRBJ2-1
TGCAGCGGTTCCGGGACAGGGGGCAACAATGAGCAGTTCTTC
CSGSGTGGNNEQFF
>TRBD2|TRBV28|TRBJ2-7
TGTGCCAGCAGTTCCCCCGGGGGGGGACGCTACGAGCAGTACTTC
CASSSPGGGRYEQYF
>TRBD2|TRBV2|TRBJ2-7
TGTGCCAGCAGTACCCTAGCGGGGGGTCTCTACGAGCAGTACTTC
CASSTLAGGLYEQYF
>TRBD2|TRBV28|TRBJ2-7
TGTGCCAGCAGCTTGCTGATAGCGGGGGACAGCTCCTACGAGCAGTACTTC
CASSLLIAGDSSYEQYF
>.|TRBV7-2|TRBJ1-3
TGTGCCAGCAGCTTCGCCCCAGGGTTTGAAAACACCATATATTTT
CASSFAPGFENTIYF
>.|TRBV13|TRBJ1-1
TGTGCCAGCAGCTCAGCCGGGTCTTCCTTGAACACTGAAGCTTTCTTT
CASSSAGSSLNTEAFF
>.|TRBV11-3|TRBJ1-1
TGTGCCAGCAGCTTGATGGCGAACACTGAAGCTTTCTTT
CASSLMANTEAFF
>TRBD1|TRBV7-9|TRBJ2-7
TGTGCCAGCAGCTCAGGACAGGGTCTGGCCGAGCAGTACTTC
CASSSGQGLAEQYF
>.|TRBV4-2|TRBJ1-6
TGTGCCAGCAGCCAGGGACTCGATAATTCACCCCTCCACTTT
CASSQGLDNSPLHF
>.|TRBV7-2|TRBJ2-1
TGTGCCAGCAGCTTAGACGGGAGTAAATACAATGAGCAGTTCTTC
CASSLDGSKYNEQFF
>.|TRBV6-1|TRBJ1-4
TGTGCCAGCAGTGATTTGGGTGTGAGGAAACTGTTTTTT
CASSDLGVRKLFF
>.|TRBV28|TRBJ1-2
TGTGCCAGCGGGCTCAAGGAGGCCTGGGGCTACACCTTC
CASGLKEAWGYTF
>.|TRBV18|TRBJ1-5
TGTGCCAGCTCACTACAGGGAGCTCAGCCCCAGCATTTT
CASSLQGAQPQHF
>.|TRBV10-3|TRBJ2-1
TGTGCCATCAGTGAGTCGAAAGGCAGGGGTCTCTACAATGAGCAGTTCTTC
CAISESKGRGLYNEQFF
>TRBD2|TRBV7-8|TRBJ2-5
TGTGCCAGCAGCTTCGGACTAGCGGAGACCCAGTACTTC
CASSFGLAETQYF
>TRBD1|TRBV28|TRBJ1-2
TGTGCCAGCAGTTCCCCCGGACAGGGGGGAGGTGGCTACACCTTC
CASSSPGQGGGGYTF
>.|TRBV6-5|TRBJ1-1
TGTGCCAGCAGGCCCCGGTATAGGGGCAACACTGAAGCTTTCTTT
CASRPRYRGNTEAFF
>TRBD1|TRBV9|TRBJ2-2
TGTGCCAGCAGCTTCCCGGGACAGGGGAACACCGGGGAGCTGTTTTTT
CASSFPGQGNTGELFF
>TRBD1|TRBV9|TRBJ1-4
TGTGCCAGCAGCAAAACGGGATGGACAGGGGATGAAAAACTGTTTTTT
CASSKTGWTGDEKLFF
>.|TRBV18|TRBJ2-5
TGTGCCAGCTCACCACCTTCCATCAACCAAGAGACCCAGTACTTC
CASSPPSINQETQYF
>.|TRBV28|TRBJ2-7
TGTGCCAGCAGTCAAAACTACGAGCAGTACTTC
CASSQNYEQYF
>TRBD1|TRBV25-1|TRBJ1-2
TGTGCCAGCAGTGAATATACAAGGACAGGGGACGGCTACACCTTC
CASSEYTRTGDGYTF
>.|TRBV29-1|TRBJ1-4
TGCAGCGTCGCCACACTCGGGAGTTGGGGTGAAAAACTGTTTTTT
CSVATLGSWGEKLFF
>.|TRBV5-1|TRBJ2-7
TGCGCCAGCAGCTTCGACAGTTTGGCCTCCTACGAGCAGTACTTC
CASSFDSLASYEQYF
>TRBD1|TRBV5-4|TRBJ1-6
TGTGCCAGCAGTAAGGACAGGGGGAATTCACCCCTCCACTTT
CASSKDRGNSPLHF
>.|TRBV28|TRBJ1-2
TGTGCCAGCAGTTTTCCCTCCCCTAACTATGGCTACACCTTC
CASSFPSPNYGYTF